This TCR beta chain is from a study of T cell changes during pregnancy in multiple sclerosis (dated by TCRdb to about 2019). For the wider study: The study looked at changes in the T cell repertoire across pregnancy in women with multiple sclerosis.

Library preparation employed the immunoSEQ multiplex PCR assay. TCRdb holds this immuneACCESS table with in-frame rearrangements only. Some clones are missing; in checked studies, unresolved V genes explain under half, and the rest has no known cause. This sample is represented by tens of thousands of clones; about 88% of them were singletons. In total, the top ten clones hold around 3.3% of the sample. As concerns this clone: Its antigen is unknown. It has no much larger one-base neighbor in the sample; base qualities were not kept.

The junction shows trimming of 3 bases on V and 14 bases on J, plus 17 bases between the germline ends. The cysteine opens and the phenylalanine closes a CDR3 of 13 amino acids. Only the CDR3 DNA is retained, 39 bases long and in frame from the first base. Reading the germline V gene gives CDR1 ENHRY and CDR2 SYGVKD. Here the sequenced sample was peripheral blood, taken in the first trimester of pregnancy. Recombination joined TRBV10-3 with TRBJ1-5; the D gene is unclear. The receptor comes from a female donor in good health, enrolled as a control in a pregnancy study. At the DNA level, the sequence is TGTGCCATCAGTGAAAGACTGATATCAGCGGAGCATTTT. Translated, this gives CAISERLISAEHF.